A selection of T cell receptor beta chains follows, all from one sample in a study of beta chain features in type 1 diabetes. Here immunoSEQ multiplex PCR was the method, and the copy in TCRdb shows in-frame clones only, minus some. In the table there are 450,000 to 600,000 clones, about 30% of which are singletons. Sequenced: naive CD4+ T cells from blood. These receptors all stem from a man younger than 35 in good health. Both conserved end residues are part of each CDR3. The order of the fields is J gene, clone size, D gene, V gene, CDR3 DNA, CDR3 protein. The D gene is left open where the match is weak. The listing skips clone size in some rows; elsewhere it reads once, few, many or a size class.

j_gene: TRBJ1-5
abundance: few
d_gene: .
v_gene: TRBV7-2
CDR3nt: TGTGCCAGCAGCTTAGCTACGGGCAGGGTGGATCAGCCCCAGCATTTT
CDR3aa: CASSLATGRVDQPQHF

j_gene: TRBJ2-5
abundance: few
d_gene: TRBD1
v_gene: TRBV7-2
CDR3nt: TGTGCCAGCAGGAGGACAGGGTTCCAGACCCAGTACTTC
CDR3aa: CASRRTGFQTQYF

j_gene: TRBJ2-1
abundance: .
d_gene: .
v_gene: TRBV29-1
CDR3nt: TGCAGCGTTGACCAAGGGACACGTCGCGCCTACAATGAGCAGTTCTTC
CDR3aa: CSVDQGTRRAYNEQFF

j_gene: TRBJ2-1
abundance: few
d_gene: TRBD2
v_gene: TRBV30
CDR3nt: TGTGCCTGGACCTATAGCGGGAGAGGCGTCAATGAGCAGTTCTTC
CDR3aa: CAWTYSGRGVNEQFF

j_gene: TRBJ2-1
abundance: .
d_gene: TRBD1
v_gene: TRBV7-2
CDR3nt: TGTGCCAGCAGCTTACGGGACAGGGGCTTCTACAATGAGCAGTTCTTC
CDR3aa: CASSLRDRGFYNEQFF

j_gene: TRBJ2-1
abundance: .
d_gene: .
v_gene: TRBV15
CDR3nt: TGTGCCACCAGCGACGGGACCTCTAAGGGCAATGAGCAGTTCTTC
CDR3aa: CATSDGTSKGNEQFF

j_gene: TRBJ2-3
abundance: .
d_gene: .
v_gene: TRBV30
CDR3nt: TGTGCCTGGATCCCAGGGGTGGCTAGCACAGATACGCAGTATTTT
CDR3aa: CAWIPGVASTDTQYF

j_gene: TRBJ2-1
abundance: .
d_gene: TRBD2
v_gene: TRBV30
CDR3nt: TGTGCCTGGAGTCCGACGTGGACTAGCGGATCCTACAATGAGCAGTTCTTC
CDR3aa: CAWSPTWTSGSYNEQFF

j_gene: TRBJ1-2
abundance: .
d_gene: .
v_gene: TRBV10-3
CDR3nt: TGTGCCATCAGTGAGGCGGACGACTATGGCTACACCTTC
CDR3aa: CAISEADDYGYTF

j_gene: TRBJ1-1
abundance: .
d_gene: .
v_gene: TRBV30
CDR3nt: TGTGCCTGGACCCCGAGGGGCCAGGTATCCAAGGCTTTCTTT
CDR3aa: CAWTPRGQVSKAFF

j_gene: TRBJ2-1
abundance: .
d_gene: TRBD2
v_gene: TRBV7-2
CDR3nt: TGTGCCAGCAGCCTTGGACTAGCGAGTACCTACAATGAGCAGTTCTTC
CDR3aa: CASSLGLASTYNEQFF

j_gene: TRBJ1-2
abundance: few
d_gene: .
v_gene: TRBV29-1
CDR3nt: TGCAGCGCCGGGACGGGAGTAAACTATGGCTACACCTTC
CDR3aa: CSAGTGVNYGYTF

j_gene: TRBJ1-2
abundance: few
d_gene: .
v_gene: TRBV30
CDR3nt: TGTGCCTGGAGAAGGACACCACTTAACTATGGCTACACCTTC
CDR3aa: CAWRRTPLNYGYTF

j_gene: TRBJ1-1
abundance: .
d_gene: .
v_gene: TRBV7-3
CDR3nt: TGTGCCAGCAGCTTAACGAGACAGAACACTGAAGCTTTCTTT
CDR3aa: CASSLTRQNTEAFF

j_gene: TRBJ2-3
abundance: .
d_gene: .
v_gene: TRBV5-1
CDR3nt: TGCGCCAGCAGCTTGCAGGGATCGGCAGATACGCAGTATTTT
CDR3aa: CASSLQGSADTQYF

j_gene: TRBJ2-1
abundance: .
d_gene: TRBD2
v_gene: TRBV19
CDR3nt: TGTGCCAGTAGTCAAGCTAGCGGGAGGAACAATGAGCAGTTCTTC
CDR3aa: CASSQASGRNNEQFF

j_gene: TRBJ2-7
abundance: few
d_gene: .
v_gene: TRBV29-1
CDR3nt: TGCAGCGCCCAGTCGGGACGGGCCCCCTACGAGCAGTACTTC
CDR3aa: CSAQSGRAPYEQYF

j_gene: TRBJ2-5
abundance: .
d_gene: .
v_gene: TRBV5-4
CDR3nt: TGTGCCAGCAGCTTTTTCTTGGAGACCCAGTACTTC
CDR3aa: CASSFFLETQYF

j_gene: TRBJ1-1
abundance: .
d_gene: .
v_gene: TRBV30
CDR3nt: TGTGCCTGGACAGGGGTTGACACTGAAGCTTTCTTT
CDR3aa: CAWTGVDTEAFF

j_gene: TRBJ2-3
abundance: .
d_gene: TRBD1
v_gene: TRBV2
CDR3nt: TGTGCCAGCAGTCGGACAGGAGGCACAGATACGCAGTATTTT
CDR3aa: CASSRTGGTDTQYF

j_gene: TRBJ2-7
abundance: .
d_gene: .
v_gene: TRBV9
CDR3nt: TGTGCCAGCAGCGTAGGCACAGCCCCCTACGAGCAGTACTTC
CDR3aa: CASSVGTAPYEQYF

j_gene: TRBJ2-7
abundance: .
d_gene: TRBD2
v_gene: TRBV29-1
CDR3nt: TGCAGCGCCCGGACTAGCGGGAGCGTCATCGAGCAGTACTTC
CDR3aa: CSARTSGSVIEQYF

j_gene: TRBJ1-2
abundance: .
d_gene: .
v_gene: TRBV29-1
CDR3nt: TGCAGCGGAGGGGAGGAGAATGGCTACACCTTC
CDR3aa: CSGGEENGYTF

j_gene: TRBJ2-3
abundance: .
d_gene: .
v_gene: TRBV29-1
CDR3nt: TGCAGCGTTGAGTCGACATTCTACACAGATACGCAGTATTTT
CDR3aa: CSVESTFYTDTQYF

j_gene: TRBJ2-6
abundance: few
d_gene: .
v_gene: TRBV29-1
CDR3nt: TGCAGCGTAATAACAGGGCAGGGCTACTCTGGGGCCAACGTCCTGACTTTC
CDR3aa: CSVITGQGYSGANVLTF

j_gene: TRBJ2-5
abundance: few
d_gene: TRBD1
v_gene: TRBV29-1
CDR3nt: TGCAGCGTTGAAGGACAGGGCCTCCAAGAGACCCAGTACTTC
CDR3aa: CSVEGQGLQETQYF

j_gene: TRBJ2-6
abundance: .
d_gene: .
v_gene: TRBV5-6
CDR3nt: TGTGCCAGCAGCACTAGTCAGGGGCTCGGGGCCAACGTCCTGACTTTC
CDR3aa: CASSTSQGLGANVLTF

j_gene: TRBJ2-1
abundance: .
d_gene: TRBD2
v_gene: TRBV10-3
CDR3nt: TGTGCCATCAGTGCGCTAACGACTAGCGGGAGGGGGAATGAGCAGTTCTTC
CDR3aa: CAISALTTSGRGNEQFF

j_gene: TRBJ2-3
abundance: .
d_gene: .
v_gene: TRBV7-9
CDR3nt: TGTGCCAGCAGGGGCGGCAGGGGAGACGCAGATACGCAGTATTTT
CDR3aa: CASRGGRGDADTQYF

j_gene: TRBJ2-7
abundance: few
d_gene: .
v_gene: TRBV30
CDR3nt: TGTGCCTGGACAAAGGCCCAGTACGAGCAGTACTTC
CDR3aa: CAWTKAQYEQYF

j_gene: TRBJ2-7
abundance: few
d_gene: .
v_gene: TRBV29-1
CDR3nt: TGCAGCGTTGTGGCAGTGACGGACTACGAGCAGTACTTC
CDR3aa: CSVVAVTDYEQYF

j_gene: TRBJ2-4
abundance: few
d_gene: .
v_gene: TRBV5-1
CDR3nt: TGCGCCAGCAGCCCGTGGACGGTAAACATTCAGTACTTC
CDR3aa: CASSPWTVNIQYF

j_gene: TRBJ2-3
abundance: few
d_gene: TRBD2
v_gene: TRBV6-6
CDR3nt: TGTGCCAGCAGTTACTCAGCGGGATTCACAGATACGCAGTATTTT
CDR3aa: CASSYSAGFTDTQYF

j_gene: TRBJ2-7
abundance: few
d_gene: .
v_gene: TRBV30
CDR3nt: TGTGCCTCTGGGAGAGGGGCGGACGAGCAGTACTTC
CDR3aa: CASGRGADEQYF

j_gene: TRBJ1-2
abundance: .
d_gene: .
v_gene: TRBV29-1
CDR3nt: TGCAGCGTTGACGACTCCTTCTTTACGACCTTC
CDR3aa: CSVDDSFFTTF

j_gene: TRBJ2-7
abundance: .
d_gene: .
v_gene: TRBV29-1
CDR3nt: TGCAGCGTGGGCTCGCGCTTGGGGACCTACGAGCAGTACTTC
CDR3aa: CSVGSRLGTYEQYF

j_gene: TRBJ2-1
abundance: few
d_gene: TRBD2
v_gene: TRBV28
CDR3nt: TGTGCCAGCAGTGATAGCGGGAGAGGGTACAATGAGCAGTTCTTC
CDR3aa: CASSDSGRGYNEQFF

j_gene: TRBJ2-7
abundance: .
d_gene: .
v_gene: TRBV14
CDR3nt: TGTGCCAGCAGCCAAGTAACCTACGAGCAGTACTTC
CDR3aa: CASSQVTYEQYF

j_gene: TRBJ1-5
abundance: few
d_gene: .
v_gene: TRBV30
CDR3nt: TGTGCCTGGAGCGGGGGGCTCAATCAGCCCCAGCATTTT
CDR3aa: CAWSGGLNQPQHF

j_gene: TRBJ2-1
abundance: .
d_gene: .
v_gene: TRBV7-9
CDR3nt: TGTGCCAGCAGCGGAAATAGCGGAGGGGAGCAGTTCTTC
CDR3aa: CASSGNSGGEQFF